This entry lists 24 T cell receptor beta chains sequenced from one sample in a study of blood T cell repertoires in COVID-19. Sequenced by immunoSEQ multiplex PCR; TCRdb stores in-frame clones only, minus some. The table lists a few hundred thousand clones, around 90% of them singletons. The sequenced sample consisted of peripheral blood. These receptors were taken from a woman aged 50 to 65 who had recovered from COVID-19.

The rearrangement links TRBV7-8 to TRBJ2-5; tentative D call: TRBD2 (7 bases). The CDR3 is made up of 15 amino acids. V lost 3 bases and J lost 5, with 16 bases in between. Germline CDR1 is SGHVS and CDR2 is FQNEAQ. The CDR3 here is CASSLEGGLPETQYF. The DNA for the CDR3 is TGTGCCAGCAGCTTGGAGGGGGGGCTCCCGGAGACCCAGTACTTC.

The chain employs TRBV11-2 and TRBJ2-5, with TRBD1 matching over 7 bases. Trimming cost V 5 bases and J 4 bases; bases outside gene matches: 10. CDR3 size: 15 residues. Germline V gene data show CDR1 as SGHAT and CDR2 as FQNNGV. CDR3 sequence reads: CASSRATGNAETQYF. The CDR3, as DNA: TGTGCCAGCAGCCGAGCGACAGGGAACGCAGAGACCCAGTACTTC.

This clone occurred many times. The J gene is TRBJ1-6, the V gene TRBV6-6; no clear D gene. The CDR3 loop spans 12 amino acids. Trimming left V 6 bases short and J 8 bases short, with 8 bases between. Germline V gene sequence: CDR1 MNHNY, CDR2 SVGAGI (reference sequence). The CDR3 region has the DNA TGTGCCAGCAGCTTAATTTATTCACCCCTCCACTTT. Translation: CASSLIYSPLHF.

The chain joins TRBV3-1 (or the pseudogene TRBV3-2) to TRBJ2-7; 10 nucleotides agree with TRBD1. Germline values: CDR1 LGHDT, CDR2 YNNKEL (reference sequence). The CDR3 runs to 14 residues. Trimming removed 3 bases from V and 2 bases from J; junction bases left unmatched: 1. The CDR3 sequence: CASSQGTGAYEQYF. CDR3 DNA sequence: TGTGCCAGCAGCCAGGGGACAGGGGCCTACGAGCAGTACTTC.

The genes are TRBV6-2 or TRBV6-3 and TRBJ1-1, with 7 nucleotides matching TRBD1. The CDR3 loop spans 17 amino acids. J was trimmed by 2 bases and V by 3 bases; bases with no gene match: 12. In germline, CDR1 is MNHEY, CDR2 SVGEGT. In DNA, the CDR3 is TGTGCCAGCAGTTATAGTCTGTCGGCAGGGGGTAACACTGAAGCTTTCTTT. Amino acids: CASSYSLSAGGNTEAFF.

This clone was observed once. The chain couples TRBV4-1 to TRBJ1-5; a possible D gene is TRBD1 (5 bases). Germline V gene data show CDR1 as MGHRA and CDR2 as YSYEKL. Trimming removed 1 base from V and 5 bases from J, with 12 bases in between. The CDR3 covers 15 residues. The CDR3: CASSQAGIGDQPQHF. The DNA of the CDR3 is TGCGCCAGCAGCCAAGCAGGGATAGGGGATCAGCCCCAGCATTTT.

The rearrangement links TRBV15 to TRBJ1-2; 7 bases agree with TRBD1. In germline, CDR1 is LNHNV, CDR2 YYDKDF (reference sequence). Trimming removed 2 bases from V and 5 bases from J; junction bases left unmatched: 8. The CDR3 loop spans 15 amino acids. CDR3: CATSRSRQGRYGYTF. The CDR3, as DNA: TGTGCCACCAGCAGATCTCGACAGGGACGTTATGGCTACACCTTC.

The rearrangement uses TRBV19 and TRBJ2-7; D not certain. The V end lost 2 bases, the J end lost 6 bases, and 14 bases lay between the germline ends. The CDR3 length is 14 residues. Germline V gene data show CDR1 as LNHDA and CDR2 as SQIVND (reference sequence). This CDR3 reads CASSISPRLGEQYF. The CDR3 bases are TGTGCCAGTAGTATATCACCGCGGTTGGGCGAGCAGTACTTC.

The V gene is TRBV19, the J gene TRBJ1-2, with 7 bases fitting TRBD1. This CDR3 is 13 amino acids long. Germline assignment: CDR1 LNHDA and CDR2 SQIVND (reference sequence). With 5 bases clipped from V and 8 bases from J, the junction kept 8 bases outside the gene matches. The CDR3 nucleotides are TGTGCCAGTAGTGTGGACAGGAGAGGCGGCTACACCTTC. It specifies CASSVDRRGGYTF. Combining the CDR3 with reference TRBV19 and TRBJ1-2 gives the whole variable domain DGGITQSPKYLFRKEGQNVTLSCEQNLNHDAMYWYRQDPGQGLRLIYYSQIVNDFQKGDIAEGYSVSREKKESFPLTVTSAQKNPTAFYLCASSVDRRGGYTFGSGTRLTVV.

V usage is TRBV7-2 and J usage is TRBJ2-1; the match to TRBD2 covers 7 bases. Germline V gives CDR1 SGHTA, CDR2 FQGNSA. V trimming: 2 bases; J trimming: 0 bases; junction bases outside the gene matches: 10. This CDR3 comprises 18 residues. This CDR3 reads CASSLYRSGGSSYNEQFF. In nucleotides, the CDR3 is TGTGCCAGCAGCTTATACAGGTCCGGGGGGAGCTCCTACAATGAGCAGTTCTTC.

The chain couples TRBV5-1 to TRBJ1-2, with D perhaps matching TRBD1 (6 bases). CDR1 SGHRS and CDR2 YFSETQ come from the germline V gene. The CDR3 consists of 13 residues. The V end was cut by 2 bases, the J end by 5 bases, with 10 bases between. CDR3 nucleotides: TGCGCCAGCAGCTTATACAGGGATTATGGCTACACCTTC. Its protein is CASSLYRDYGYTF.

V usage is TRBV4-2 and J usage is TRBJ1-2, with TRBD1 matching over 10 bases. Germline V gives CDR1 LGHNA, CDR2 YNFKEQ. The CDR3 covers 18 residues. Germline trimming cut 4 bases from V and 2 bases from J; bases unmatched to any gene: 13. The CDR3 is CASSLSAGQGVGNYGYTF. The CDR3 DNA follows: TGTGCCAGCAGCCTGTCCGCAGGACAGGGGGTGGGCAACTATGGCTACACCTTC.

The chain carries TRBV9 and TRBJ2-3; 11 bases are shared with TRBD1. CDR1 and CDR2 from the germline V gene are SGDLS and YYNGEE. This CDR3 has 15 residues. V shed 0 bases, J shed 4 bases, and the junction held 1 base outside the gene matches. The CDR3 bases are TGTGCCAGCAGCGTAGGGACAGGGGGCTCAGATACGCAGTATTTT. Its translation: CASSVGTGGSDTQYF.

V usage is TRBV6-4 and J usage is TRBJ2-1; 11 bases align to TRBD2. CDR1 is MRHNA, CDR2 SNTAGT, per germline. Unmatched junction bases numbered 6, after V lost 3 bases and J lost 8 bases. The CDR3 loop spans 15 amino acids. CDR3 region: CASSEVLAGADEQFF. The CDR3 DNA reads as TGTGCCAGCAGTGAGGTACTAGCGGGAGCTGATGAGCAGTTCTTC.

The chain combines TRBV14 with TRBJ2-1; a weak D match, TRBD1 (5 bases). Germline CDR1 and CDR2: SGHDN and FVKESK. With 4 bases removed from V and 4 bases from J, the gap between germline ends came to 8 bases. This CDR3 has 13 amino acids. CDR3 DNA: TGTGCCAGCAGCCCCAGGGATTACAATGAGCAGTTCTTC. Translation: CASSPRDYNEQFF.

This clone was seen at least ten times. V is TRBV7-2 and J is TRBJ1-6; a weak D match, TRBD1 (5 bases). This CDR3 comprises 14 residues. Germline lookup yields CDR1 SGHTA and CDR2 FQGNSA. V was pared by 7 bases and J by 2 bases, with 9 bases between. CDR3 bases: TGTGCCAGCACAGGGTCTCCCTATAATTCACCCCTCCACTTT. Amino acid sequence: CASTGSPYNSPLHF.

The genes are TRBV30 and TRBJ2-1, with no clear D. Per germline, CDR1 GTSNPN and CDR2 SVGIG (reference sequence). The germline V and J ends were trimmed by 7 bases and 2 bases, with 9 bases remaining between them. This CDR3 is built from 12 residues. The CDR3 spells CASRLPYNEQFF. CDR3 DNA: TGTGCCTCCCGCCTACCCTACAATGAGCAGTTCTTC.

In regard to this clone: Sequence at one end of the junction differs from germline and may be a read error. The chain employs TRBV6-2 or TRBV6-3 and TRBJ2-5; 7 positions match TRBD2. This CDR3 has 15 amino acids. Germline-derived CDR1 and CDR2 are MNHEY and SVGEGT. CDR3 residues: CASRYFGLAEETQYF. DNA of the CDR3: TGTGCCAGCAGATACTTCGGGCTAGCGGAAGAGACCCAGTACTTC.

The chain carries TRBV18 and TRBJ2-3; D call uncertain. This CDR3 region has 16 residues. V lost 3 bases to trimming and J lost 0 bases, with 13 bases between them. Germline V gene data show CDR1 as KGHSH and CDR2 as LQKENI. CDR3 DNA sequence: TGTGCCAGCTCACCCCCGTCCCGTTCTAGCACAGATACGCAGTATTTT. It codes for CASSPPSRSSTDTQYF. Drawing the rest from reference TRBV18 and TRBJ2-3, the complete variable domain is NAGVMQNPRHLVRRRGQEARLRCSPMKGHSHVYWYRQLPEEGLKFMVYLQKENIIDESGMPKERFSAEFPKEGPSILRIQQVVRGDSAAYFCASSPPSRSSTDTQYFGPGTRLTVL.

The chain is built from TRBV30 and TRBJ1-5, with D perhaps matching TRBD1 (5 bases). Trimming took off 4 bases at V and 4 bases at J, with 17 bases between the two ends. This CDR3 is built from 15 residues. Germline lookup yields CDR1 GTSNPN and CDR2 SVGIG (reference sequence). The CDR3 region is CAWKERGSLNQPQHF. DNA for the CDR3: TGTGCCTGGAAAGAAAGGGGATCTCTTAATCAGCCCCAGCATTTT. Complete variable domain (other parts from reference TRBV30 and TRBJ1-5): SQTIHQWPATLVQPVGSPLSLECTVEGTSNPNLYWYRQAAGRGLQLLFYSVGIGQISSEVPQNLSASRPQDRQFILSSKKLLLSDSGFYLCAWKERGSLNQPQHFGDGTRLSIL.

V usage is TRBV7-9 and J usage is TRBJ1-4, with a possible D match to TRBD1 (5 bases). CDR1 is SEHNR, CDR2 FQNEAQ, per germline (reference sequence). Trimming left V 2 bases short and J 8 bases short, with 15 bases between. The length of the CDR3 is 15 residues. CDR3 sequence: CASSLYPTGSEKLFF. Here the CDR3 DNA reads TGTGCCAGCAGCTTATACCCCACAGGTTCGGAAAAACTGTTTTTT.

V and J are TRBV5-1 and TRBJ1-5; 10 bases fit TRBD1. The germline gives CDR1 SGHRS, CDR2 YFSETQ. CDR3 length equals 14 residues. V lost 4 bases and J lost 7; bases outside the gene matches: 5. Here the CDR3 reads CASSPGQGKQPQHF. The CDR3 DNA sequence: TGCGCCAGCAGCCCGGGACAGGGGAAACAGCCCCAGCATTTT.

This clone has a handful of counts. The rearrangement joins TRBV5-6 to TRBJ2-1; 7 bases agree with TRBD2. CDR1 is SGHDT, CDR2 YYEEEE, per germline. This CDR3 contains 15 residues. V dropped 7 bases and J dropped 7; count of bases not matched to a gene: 14. Here the CDR3 DNA reads TGTGCCAGCTCCGGAGTTCGGGAGGTCGATAATGAGCAGTTCTTC. Its protein is CASSGVREVDNEQFF.

V gene TRBV6-5 combines with J gene TRBJ1-2; D gene unclear. Germline V CDR1 and CDR2: MNHEY, SVGAGI. The CDR3 spans 13 residues. Trimming left V 0 bases short and J 8 bases short, with 10 bases between. The CDR3: CASSYSSGKGYTF. For the CDR3, the DNA is TGTGCCAGCAGTTACTCATCCGGGAAGGGCTACACCTTC.